This entry lists 11 T cell receptor beta chains sequenced from one sample in a study of blood T cells in healthy people across ages. The second PCR ran roughly 6 to 11 cycles with a sample-barcoded 5' primer and J-beta primers. TCRdb processed the 5' RACE reads anew with MiXCR; each CDR3 protein has one entry. The data hold about 1,500,000 distinct CDR3 sequences, with 28% observed a single time. The sequenced sample was blood. The receptors were gathered from a woman between 25 and 40 years old in good health.

This clonotype was picked up a small number of times. The rearrangement uses TRBV28 and TRBJ1-4; 7 bases align to TRBD1. Germline assignment: CDR1 MDHEN and CDR2 SYDVKM. CDR3 length equals 14 residues. The V gene end was trimmed by 6 bases and the J gene end by 8 bases; junction bases not matched to a gene: 9. CDR3 protein: CASRERDSYEKLFF. The DNA of the CDR3 is TGTGCCAGCAGAGAAAGGGACAGCTACGAAAAACTGTTTTTT.

This clonotype was counted between two and nine times. This sequence joins TRBV7-9 and TRBJ2-2; 7 bases agree with TRBD1. Trimming cost V 4 bases and J 6 bases; bases outside gene matches: 5. CDR3 length equals 14 residues. CDR1 SEHNR and CDR2 FQNEAQ come from the germline V gene (reference sequence). The CDR3 is CASSSLRGPGELFF. As DNA, the CDR3 is TGTGCCAGCAGCTCTCTTAGGGGGCCCGGGGAGCTGTTTTTT.

This chain joins TRBV5-1 and TRBJ2-1; TRBD2 matches at 11 bases. With V trimmed by 4 bases and J by 8 bases, 11 bases remained unmatched. In germline, CDR1 is SGHRS, CDR2 YFSETQ. This CDR3 is built from 16 residues. The CDR3 coding sequence is TGCGCCAGCAGCCCTCAGACTAGCGGGATCCGAGATGAGCAGTTCTTC. It yields the protein CASSPQTSGIRDEQFF.

This clonotype was detected only a few times. The chain has TRBV4-1 and TRBJ2-3, with D unclear. The CDR3 sequence is 16 residues long. Trimming removed 1 base from V and 0 bases from J, with 11 bases in between. Germline lookup yields CDR1 MGHRA and CDR2 YSYEKL. CDR3 bases: TGCGCCAGCAGCCAAGGTTTCCAGGAAAGCACAGATACGCAGTATTTT. Amino acids: CASSQGFQESTDTQYF.

The sample holds a few counts of this clonotype. The CDR3 sequence: CASSWEASDTQYF. In DNA, the CDR3 is TGCGCCAGCAGCTGGGAGGCCTCGGATACGCAGTATTTT. This chain links TRBV5-1 with TRBJ2-3, with D perhaps matching TRBD2 (6 bases). This CDR3 has 13 amino acids. Trimming pared 3 bases from V and 6 bases from J, leaving 11 bases between. CDR1 is SGHRS and CDR2 is YFSETQ in the germline V gene.

This clonotype was observed a few times. The J gene is TRBJ2-3, the V gene TRBV7-9; D perhaps matches TRBD1 (5 bases). The V gene's germline CDR1 is SEHNR and CDR2 FQNEAQ (reference sequence). The ends were cut back, 5 bases at V and 4 bases at J, with 19 bases in the middle. This CDR3 comprises 16 residues. CDR3 nucleotide sequence: TGTGCCAGCAGCCCGAGACTGATGTCCAGGGCAGATACGCAGTATTTT. The encoded protein is CASSPRLMSRADTQYF. The variable domain in full, with the rest retrieved from reference TRBV7-9 and TRBJ2-3, is DTGVSQNPRHKITKRGQNVTFRCDPISEHNRLYWYRQTLGQGPEFLTYFQNEAQLEKSRLLSDRFSAERPKGSFSTLEIQRTEQGDSAMYLCASSPRLMSRADTQYFGPGTRLTVL.

At least ten counts were recorded for this clonotype. The chain has TRBV7-2 and TRBJ2-1; a possible D gene is TRBD2 (6 bases). This CDR3 has 13 residues. V was trimmed by 8 bases and J by 8 bases, leaving 16 bases between them. Per germline, CDR1 SGHTA and CDR2 FQGNSA. CDR3 loop: CASLGLPGDEQFF. The CDR3 DNA is TGTGCCAGCTTGGGACTCCCGGGGGATGAGCAGTTCTTC.

This clonotype was observed a handful of times. This sequence joins TRBV6-4 and TRBJ1-5; 10 bases align to TRBD1. The CDR3 has 14 amino acids. Trimming removed 6 bases from V and 4 bases from J; junction bases left unmatched: 3. The germline CDR1 and CDR2 sequences are MRHNA and SNTAGT. Here the CDR3 reads CASRGGQGNQPQHF. As DNA, the CDR3 is TGTGCCAGCAGAGGGGGACAGGGGAATCAGCCCCAGCATTTT.

The CDR3: CASSPHPRYEQYF. The CDR3 DNA reads TGTGCCAGCAGCCCCCACCCCCGCTACGAGCAGTACTTC. The chain couples TRBV7-2 to TRBJ2-5; D unresolved. TRBJ2-7 explains the end of the DNA better; the J call may be wrong. From germline, CDR1 is SGHTA and CDR2 FQGNSA. The CDR3 spans 13 residues.

This clonotype was seen many times. J is TRBJ2-6 and V is TRBV20-1, with 7 positions matching TRBD2. Germline lookup yields CDR1 DFQATT and CDR2 SNEGSKA (reference sequence). This CDR3 contains 17 residues. The V and J ends lost 0 bases and 0 bases, in that order; junction bases with no gene match: 5. CDR3 nucleotides: TGCAGTGCTAGAGATCCGGGGAGGGACTCTGGGGCCAACGTCCTGACTTTC. It yields the protein CSARDPGRDSGANVLTF.

This clonotype was seen a single time. This chain connects TRBV7-9 to TRBJ2-5; unclear D gene. CDR1 and CDR2 from the germline V gene are SEHNR and FQNEAQ (reference sequence). This CDR3 comprises 15 residues. V lost 5 bases to trimming and J lost 0 bases, with 13 bases between them. The CDR3 sequence is CASSKPDRDQETQYF. DNA of the CDR3: TGTGCCAGCAGCAAGCCCGACCGAGACCAAGAGACCCAGTACTTC.